One T cell receptor (beta chain) is described in this entry. Its antigen is still unknown. The entry originates in a study of cytomegalovirus exposure and HLA in healthy donors. Findings of the study overall: Cytomegalovirus-associated status was assigned to some 160 TCR beta chains. As confirmed in vitro, a few CMV-associated chains were specific for CMV antigens.

Amplification used 60 Vbeta primers and 13 Jbeta primers. Profiling relied on immunoSEQ multiplex PCR, and the TCRdb table lists in-frame clones only, not all of them. The data contain some 96,000 clones, around 80% of them singletons. The CDR3 consists of 15 residues. The V gene's germline CDR1 is LNHDA and CDR2 SQIVND (reference sequence). The V end lost 6 bases, the J end lost 0 bases, and 12 bases lay between the germline ends. The TCR comes from a woman aged 55-70 years in good health and CMV-seronegative. Sequenced material: PBMCs. The V call is TRBV19, the J call TRBJ2-1; D is unresolved. Written as DNA, the CDR3 is TGTGCCAGTAGCTTGCAGGTTTACTCCTACAATGAGCAGTTCTTC. Translating gives CASSLQVYSYNEQFF.